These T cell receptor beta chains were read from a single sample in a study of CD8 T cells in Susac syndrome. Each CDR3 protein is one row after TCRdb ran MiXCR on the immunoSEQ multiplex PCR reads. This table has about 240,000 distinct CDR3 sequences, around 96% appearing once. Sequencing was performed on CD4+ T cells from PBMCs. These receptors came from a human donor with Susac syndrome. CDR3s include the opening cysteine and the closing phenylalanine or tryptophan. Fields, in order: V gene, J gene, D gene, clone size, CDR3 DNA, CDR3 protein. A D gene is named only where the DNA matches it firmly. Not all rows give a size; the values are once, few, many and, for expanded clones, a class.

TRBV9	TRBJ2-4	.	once	TGTGCCAGCAGCGTAGCTCCGGACAAAAGCTCGAGCATTCAGTACTTC	CASSVAPDKSSSIQYF
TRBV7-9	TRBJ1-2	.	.	TGTGCCAGCAGCTTAGCCCGGACAGTGGATGGCTACACCTTC	CASSLARTVDGYTF
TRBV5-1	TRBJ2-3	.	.	TGCGCCAGCTACGGAGCAAACACAGATACGCAGTATTTT	CASYGANTDTQYF
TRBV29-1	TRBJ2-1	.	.	TGCAGCGTTGCGGCGGGGACTTTTTCCTACAATGAGCAGTTCTTC	CSVAAGTFSYNEQFF
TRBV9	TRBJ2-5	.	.	TGTGCCAGCAGCGTACAGGGGTCAGAGACCCAGTACTTC	CASSVQGSETQYF
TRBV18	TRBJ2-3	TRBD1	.	TGTGCCAGCTCACAAAGGACAGGGGACACAGATACGCAGTATTTT	CASSQRTGDTDTQYF
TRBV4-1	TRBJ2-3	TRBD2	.	TGCGCCAGCAGCCAGCCCCCGGGACTAGCGGCCCGCACAGATACGCAGTATTTT	CASSQPPGLAARTDTQYF
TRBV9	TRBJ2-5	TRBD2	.	TGTGCCAGCAGCGCTAGCGGGAGGGCAGAGACCCAGTACTTC	CASSASGRAETQYF
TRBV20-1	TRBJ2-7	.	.	TGCAGTGCTCGGACTTACTCCTACGAGCAGTACTTC	CSARTYSYEQYF
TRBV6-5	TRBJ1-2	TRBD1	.	TGTGCCAGTGACAGGGACTTTCCGGATGGCTACACCTTC	CASDRDFPDGYTF
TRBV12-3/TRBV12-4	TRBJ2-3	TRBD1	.	TGTGCCAGCAGTTTACGGGACAGGGGCAGCACAGATACGCAGTATTTT	CASSLRDRGSTDTQYF
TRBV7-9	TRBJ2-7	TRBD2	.	TGTGCCAGCAGCCCAACGGGACTAGCGGGAAACTACGAGCAGTACTTC	CASSPTGLAGNYEQYF
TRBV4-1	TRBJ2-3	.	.	TGCGCCAGCAGCGCTCCGGGACGGGGGCCAGATACGCAGTATTTT	CASSAPGRGPDTQYF
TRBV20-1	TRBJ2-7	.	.	TGCAGTGCTCGCAGGGCCTCCTTCTACGAGCAGTACTTC	CSARRASFYEQYF
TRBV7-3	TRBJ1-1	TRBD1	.	TGTGCCAGCAGTCACGACAGGGACGCTGAAGCTTTCTTT	CASSHDRDAEAFF
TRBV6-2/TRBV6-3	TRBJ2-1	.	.	TGTGCCAGCAGTTACACAGGACCCCCTAAGCAGTTCTTC	CASSYTGPPKQFF
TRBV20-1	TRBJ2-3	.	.	TGCAGTGCTAGTCGCGGTACAGGGTCAGATACGCAGTATTTT	CSASRGTGSDTQYF
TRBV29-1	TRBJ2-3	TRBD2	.	TGCAGCGTTGAACGTAAGGCTAGCGGGAGTTGGGCAGATACGCAGTATTTT	CSVERKASGSWADTQYF
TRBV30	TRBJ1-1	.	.	TGTGCCTGGAGTACCCGAGGGGCGAGAGCTTTCTTT	CAWSTRGARAFF
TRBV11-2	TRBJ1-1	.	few	TGTGCCAGCAGCTTGTGGGCAGGGAACACTGAAGCTTTCTTT	CASSLWAGNTEAFF
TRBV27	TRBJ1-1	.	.	TGTGCCAGCAGGGGGGTCACTGAAGCTTTCTTT	CASRGVTEAFF
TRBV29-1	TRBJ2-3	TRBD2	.	TGCAGCGCGGGGACTAGCGGGATCTCCACAGATACGCAGTATTTT	CSAGTSGISTDTQYF
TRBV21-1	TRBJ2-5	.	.	TGTGCCAGCAGCAAACTAGCGGGTTGGGGAGAGACCCAGTACTTC	CASSKLAGWGETQYF
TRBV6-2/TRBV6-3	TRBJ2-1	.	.	TGTGCCAGCAGTTACGGGTCTCGCGGTAATGAGCAGTTCTTC	CASSYGSRGNEQFF
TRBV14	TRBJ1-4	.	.	TGTGCCAGCAGCCAAGACAGGGTCCATGAAAAACTGTTTTTT	CASSQDRVHEKLFF
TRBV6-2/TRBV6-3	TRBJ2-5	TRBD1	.	TGTGCCAGCAGTTATGGGACAGGGCGAGAGACCCAGTACTTC	CASSYGTGRETQYF
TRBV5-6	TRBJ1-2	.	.	TGTGCCAGCAGCTCCCCGGGGGCCAGGAGGTCTGGCTACACCTTC	CASSSPGARRSGYTF